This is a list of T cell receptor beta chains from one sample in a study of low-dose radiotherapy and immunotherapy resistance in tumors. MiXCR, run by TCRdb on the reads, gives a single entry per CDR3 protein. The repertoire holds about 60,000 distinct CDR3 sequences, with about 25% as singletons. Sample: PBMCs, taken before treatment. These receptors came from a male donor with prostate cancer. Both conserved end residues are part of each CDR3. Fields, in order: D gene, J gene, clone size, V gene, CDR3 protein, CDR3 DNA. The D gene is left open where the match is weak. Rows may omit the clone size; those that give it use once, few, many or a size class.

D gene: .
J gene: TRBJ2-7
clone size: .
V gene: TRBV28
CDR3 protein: CASSLGVTYEQYF
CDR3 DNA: TGTGCCAGCAGTTTGGGCGTAACCTACGAGCAGTACTTC

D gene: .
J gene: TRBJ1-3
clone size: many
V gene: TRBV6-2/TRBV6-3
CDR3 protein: CASSLYISGNTIYF
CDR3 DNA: TGTGCCAGCAGTTTATACATCTCTGGAAACACCATATATTTT

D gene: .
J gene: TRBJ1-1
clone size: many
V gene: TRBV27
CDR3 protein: CASSFGGNTEAFF
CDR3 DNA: TGTGCCAGCAGTTTTGGGGGGAACACTGAAGCTTTCTTT

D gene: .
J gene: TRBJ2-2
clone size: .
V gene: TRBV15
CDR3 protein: CATSRENRGTGELLFF
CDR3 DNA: TGTGCCACCAGCAGGGAGAACCGGGGCACCGGGGAGCTGTTGTTTTTT

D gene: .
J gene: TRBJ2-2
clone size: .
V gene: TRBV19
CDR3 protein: CASSTIAGDTGELFFFF
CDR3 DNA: .

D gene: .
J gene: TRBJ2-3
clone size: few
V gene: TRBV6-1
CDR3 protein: CASSEDPSRTDTQYF
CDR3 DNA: TGTGCCAGCAGTGAAGACCCATCTCGCACAGATACGCAGTATTTT

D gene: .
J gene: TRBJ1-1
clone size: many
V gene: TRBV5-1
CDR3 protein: CASSPGTPNTEAFF
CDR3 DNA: TGCGCCAGCAGCCCTGGGACGCCGAACACTGAAGCTTTCTTT

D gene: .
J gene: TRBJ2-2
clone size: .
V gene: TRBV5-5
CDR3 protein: CASSLAGTGRVGELFFF
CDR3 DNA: .

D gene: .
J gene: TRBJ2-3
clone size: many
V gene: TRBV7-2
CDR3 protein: CASSPRTGYTDTQYF
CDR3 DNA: TGTGCCAGCAGCCCGAGGACTGGTTACACAGATACGCAGTATTTT

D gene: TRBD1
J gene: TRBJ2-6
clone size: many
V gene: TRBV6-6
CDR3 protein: CASSPPTGGAGANVLTF
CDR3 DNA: TGTGCCAGCAGCCCTCCGACAGGGGGCGCTGGGGCCAACGTCCTGACTTTC

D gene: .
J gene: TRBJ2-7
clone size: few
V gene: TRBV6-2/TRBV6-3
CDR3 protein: CASSYSTEGDEQYF
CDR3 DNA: TGTGCCAGCAGTTACTCGACGGAGGGCGACGAGCAGTACTTC

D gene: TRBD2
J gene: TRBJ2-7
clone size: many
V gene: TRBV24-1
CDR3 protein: CATSGLAGGGYEQYF
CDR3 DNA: TGTGCCACCAGTGGACTAGCGGGAGGCGGTTACGAGCAGTACTTC

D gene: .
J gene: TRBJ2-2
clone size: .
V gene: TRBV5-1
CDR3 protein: CASSRDCRNTGELFF
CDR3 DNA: TGCGCCAGCAGTAGGGACTGCAGGAACACCGGGGAGCTGTTTTTT

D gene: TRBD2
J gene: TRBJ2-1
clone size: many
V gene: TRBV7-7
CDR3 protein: CASSQLAGGYNEQFF
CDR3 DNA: TGTGCCAGCAGCCAACTAGCGGGAGGCTACAATGAGCAGTTCTTC

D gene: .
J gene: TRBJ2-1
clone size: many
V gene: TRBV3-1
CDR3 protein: CASSQDWGYSEQFF
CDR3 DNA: TGTGCCAGCAGCCAAGATTGGGGATACAGTGAGCAGTTCTTC

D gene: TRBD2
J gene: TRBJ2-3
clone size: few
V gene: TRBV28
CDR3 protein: CASSSSGRAGDTQYF
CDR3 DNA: TGTGCCAGCAGCTCTAGCGGGAGGGCCGGGGATACGCAGTATTTT

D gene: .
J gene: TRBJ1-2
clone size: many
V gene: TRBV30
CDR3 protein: CAWRGGGTAGYTF
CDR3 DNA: TGTGCCTGGAGAGGTGGGGGAACGGCTGGCTACACCTTC

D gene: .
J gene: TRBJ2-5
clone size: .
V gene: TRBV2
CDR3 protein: CASSEGGTQYF
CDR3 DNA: TGTGCCAGCAGTGAAGGGGGCACCCAGTACTTC

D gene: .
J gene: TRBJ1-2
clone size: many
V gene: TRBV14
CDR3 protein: CASSQDRIYGYTF
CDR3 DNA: TGTGCCAGCAGCCAAGACAGAATTTATGGCTACACCTTC

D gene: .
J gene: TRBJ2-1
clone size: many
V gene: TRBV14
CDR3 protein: CASSSRGRGPSYNEQFF
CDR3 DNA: TGTGCCAGCAGCTCCCGAGGTCGGGGGCCGTCCTACAATGAGCAGTTCTTC

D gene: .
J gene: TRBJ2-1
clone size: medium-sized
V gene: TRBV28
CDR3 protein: CASITGSSYNEQFF
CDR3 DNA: TGTGCCAGCATCACTGGTAGCTCCTACAATGAGCAGTTCTTC

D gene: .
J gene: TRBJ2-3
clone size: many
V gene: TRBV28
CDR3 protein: CASTSDTDTQYF
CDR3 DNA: TGTGCCAGCACCTCCGACACAGATACGCAGTATTTT

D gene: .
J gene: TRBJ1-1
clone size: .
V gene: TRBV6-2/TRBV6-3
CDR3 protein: CASSISGGNTEAFF
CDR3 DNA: TGTGCCAGCAGTATCTCCGGGGGGAACACTGAAGCTTTCTTT

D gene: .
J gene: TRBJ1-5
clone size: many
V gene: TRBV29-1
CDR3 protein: CSVSDGVLGNQPQHF
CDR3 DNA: TGCAGCGTCTCTGACGGTGTCCTAGGCAATCAGCCCCAGCATTTT

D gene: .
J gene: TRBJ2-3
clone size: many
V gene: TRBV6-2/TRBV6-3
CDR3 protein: CASSEEFGQYF
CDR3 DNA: TGTGCCAGCAGCGAGGAGTTTGGGCAGTATTTT

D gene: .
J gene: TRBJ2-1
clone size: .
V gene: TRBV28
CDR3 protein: CASYRRNFNEQFF
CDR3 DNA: TGTGCCAGTTACAGGAGAAACTTCAATGAGCAGTTCTTC

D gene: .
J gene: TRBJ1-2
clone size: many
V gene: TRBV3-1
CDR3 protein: CASSPGGSSQGYTF
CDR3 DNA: TGTGCCAGCAGCCCCGGCGGGTCCTCGCAGGGCTACACCTTC

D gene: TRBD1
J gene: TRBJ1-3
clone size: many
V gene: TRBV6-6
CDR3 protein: CASSSSGTVSGNTIYF
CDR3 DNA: TGTGCCAGCAGTTCCTCTGGGACAGTTTCTGGAAACACCATATATTTT

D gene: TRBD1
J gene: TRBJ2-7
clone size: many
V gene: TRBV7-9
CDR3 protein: CASSPDGQGGAEQYF
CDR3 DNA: TGTGCCAGCAGCCCGGATGGACAGGGCGGTGCCGAGCAGTACTTC

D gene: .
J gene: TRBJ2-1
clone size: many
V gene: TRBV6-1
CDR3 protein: CASSDQPGNEQFF
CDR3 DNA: TGTGCCAGCAGTGATCAGCCGGGCAATGAGCAGTTCTTC

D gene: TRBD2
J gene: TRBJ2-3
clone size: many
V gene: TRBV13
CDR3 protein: CASSYGLAETDTQYF
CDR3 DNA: TGTGCCAGCAGCTATGGACTAGCGGAAACAGATACGCAGTATTTT

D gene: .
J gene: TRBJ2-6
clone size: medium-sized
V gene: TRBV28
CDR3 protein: CASTVTGANVLTF
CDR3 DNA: TGTGCCAGCACGGTAACTGGGGCCAACGTCCTGACTTTC

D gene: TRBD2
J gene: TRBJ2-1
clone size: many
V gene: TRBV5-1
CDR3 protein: CASSPQGGGRNNEQFF
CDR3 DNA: TGCGCCAGCAGCCCTCAGGGTGGCGGGAGGAACAATGAGCAGTTCTTC

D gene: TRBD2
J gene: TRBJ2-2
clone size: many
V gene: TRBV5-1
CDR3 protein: CASSPRTSGAGELFF
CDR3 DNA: TGCGCCAGCAGCCCCCGGACCAGCGGGGCCGGGGAGCTGTTTTTT

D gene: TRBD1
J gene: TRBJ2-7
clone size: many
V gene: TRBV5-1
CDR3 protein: CASSSQGVSEQYF
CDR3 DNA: TGCGCCAGCAGCTCACAGGGGGTGAGCGAGCAGTACTTC

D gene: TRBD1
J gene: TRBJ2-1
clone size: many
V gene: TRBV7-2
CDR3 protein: CASIPPDRGRNEQFF
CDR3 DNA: TGTGCCAGCATCCCCCCGGACAGGGGACGCAATGAGCAGTTCTTC

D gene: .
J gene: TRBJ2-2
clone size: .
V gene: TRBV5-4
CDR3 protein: CASSAENTGELFF
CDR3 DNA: TGTGCCAGCAGTGCAGAGAACACCGGGGAGCTGTTTTTT

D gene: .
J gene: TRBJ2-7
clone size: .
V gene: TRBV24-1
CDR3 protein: CATSGPDRGAYEQYF
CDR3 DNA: TGTGCCACCAGTGGGCCTGACAGAGGGGCCTACGAGCAGTACTTC

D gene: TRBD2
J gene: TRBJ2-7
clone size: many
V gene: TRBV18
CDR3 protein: CASSPLETSADEQYF
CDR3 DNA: TGTGCCAGCTCACCACTGGAGACTAGCGCTGACGAGCAGTACTTC

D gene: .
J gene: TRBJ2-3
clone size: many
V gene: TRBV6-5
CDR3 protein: CASRGPGADTQYF
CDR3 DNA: TGTGCCAGCAGAGGACCTGGGGCAGATACGCAGTATTTT

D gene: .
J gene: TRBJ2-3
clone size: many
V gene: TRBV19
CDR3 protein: CASKAGQVGDTQYF
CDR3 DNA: TGTGCCAGTAAAGCAGGGCAGGTGGGAGATACGCAGTATTTT

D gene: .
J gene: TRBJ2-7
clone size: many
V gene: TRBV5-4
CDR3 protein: CASSFGTGLYEQYF
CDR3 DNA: TGTGCCAGCAGCTTTGGTACAGGGCTCTACGAGCAGTACTTC

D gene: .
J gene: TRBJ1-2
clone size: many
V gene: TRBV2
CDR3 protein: CASSEADNYGYTF
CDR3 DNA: TGTGCCAGCAGTGAGGCAGATAACTATGGCTACACCTTC

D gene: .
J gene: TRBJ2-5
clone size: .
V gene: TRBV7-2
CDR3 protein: CASSQGSAGLDF
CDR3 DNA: TGTGCCAGCAGCCAAGGTTCCGCAGGGTTGGACTTC

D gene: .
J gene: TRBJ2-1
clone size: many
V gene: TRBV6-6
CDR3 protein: CASSYSSPEQFF
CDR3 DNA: TGTGCCAGCAGTTACTCGAGTCCTGAGCAGTTCTTC